This entry features one T cell receptor beta chain sequence. The data were taken from a study of cytomegalovirus exposure and HLA in healthy donors. Amplification used 60 Vbeta primers and 13 Jbeta primers. TCRdb keeps only in-frame clones here, not all; method: immunoSEQ multiplex PCR. The sample holds more than 95,000 clones; about three quarters are singletons and the top ten take approximately 5%. CDR1 and CDR2 from the germline V gene are MNHNS and SASEGT. The ends lost 1 base at V and 7 bases at J; junction bases unmatched: 7. The CDR3 extends over 16 amino acids. This chain joins TRBV6-1 and TRBJ2-1, with 10 bases aligning to TRBD2. This receptor was taken from a man aged 55 to 69 in good health and CMV-seropositive. The sample consisted of PBMCs. The CDR3 bases are TGTGCCAGCAGTGAAGGGAGCGGGGGGGCGGGGAATGAGCAGTTCTTC. It codes for CASSEGSGGAGNEQFF.